Presented here are 8 T cell receptor beta chains from one specimen sequenced in a study of blood T cell repertoires in COVID-19. The table came from immunoSEQ multiplex PCR; TCRdb's copy has only in-frame clones and leaves some out. Altogether some 210,000 clones are present, almost 85% being singletons, with the ten largest covering less than 8%. Sequenced: peripheral blood. These receptors all come from a woman in her fifties or sixties with active or convalescent COVID-19.

The chain combines TRBV19 with TRBJ2-7; 7 bases map to TRBD2. The CDR3 runs to 14 residues. Unmatched junction bases numbered 4, after V lost 4 bases and J lost 1 base. The germline gives CDR1 LNHDA, CDR2 SQIVND (reference sequence). CDR3 DNA: TGTGCCAGTAGTACCCACGGGGGGTCCTACGAGCAGTACTTC. As protein: CASSTHGGSYEQYF.

This chain joins TRBV18 and TRBJ1-3, with 10 positions matching TRBD1. After removal of 3 bases from V and 2 bases from J, the junction contained 10 bases not matched to a gene. There are 18 residues in the CDR3. Germline V lookup: CDR1 KGHSH, CDR2 LQKENI. The CDR3: CASSPRDRGPYPGNTIYF. Here the CDR3 DNA reads TGTGCCAGCTCACCTAGAGACAGGGGGCCCTATCCTGGAAACACCATATATTTT.

The chain has TRBV6-6 and TRBJ2-2; 15 positions match TRBD2. V trimming: 6 bases; J trimming: 0 bases; junction bases outside the gene matches: 11. This CDR3 is 20 amino acids long. From germline, CDR1 is MNHNY and CDR2 SVGAGI (reference sequence). The CDR3 loop is CASSKIGLAGGRTNTGELFF. The DNA for the CDR3 is TGTGCCAGCAGCAAAATCGGACTAGCGGGGGGGCGGACGAACACCGGGGAGCTGTTTTTT.

V usage is TRBV28 and J usage is TRBJ1-2, with D possibly being TRBD1 (6 bases). Per germline, CDR1 MDHEN and CDR2 SYDVKM. With 6 bases removed from V and 2 bases from J, the gap between germline ends came to 10 bases. The CDR3 totals 13 residues. The CDR3: CASRGTRNYGYTF. The CDR3 bases are TGTGCCAGCAGGGGGACAAGAAACTATGGCTACACCTTC.

Written as DNA, the CDR3 is TGCGCCAGCAGCCAGACCCCCAGGGGCTCCTACAATGAGCAGTTCTTC. Amino acids: CASSQTPRGSYNEQFF. The V gene is TRBV4-1, the J gene TRBJ2-1, with D possibly being TRBD1 (6 bases). The germline V gene has CDR1 MGHRA and CDR2 YSYEKL. The CDR3 sequence is 16 residues long. The ends were cut back, 3 bases at V and 0 bases at J, with 12 bases in the middle.

The V and J genes are TRBV3-1 (or the pseudogene TRBV3-2) and TRBJ1-5; D is perhaps TRBD1 (6 bases). The CDR3 has 14 amino acids. With 1 base removed from V and 7 bases from J, the gap between germline ends came to 11 bases. The germline V gene encodes CDR1 LGHDT and CDR2 YNNKEL (reference sequence). CDR3: CASSQVGAGQPQHF. For the CDR3, the DNA is TGTGCCAGCAGCCAAGTGGGGGCAGGACAGCCCCAGCATTTT.

The chain employs TRBV24-1 and TRBJ1-2; D ambiguous. V was cut by 5 bases and J by 4 bases, with 16 bases left in between. Germline loops: CDR1 KGHDR, CDR2 SFDVKD. This CDR3 contains 15 residues. The CDR3 DNA reads TGTGCCACCAGTGCCCGGGGAGGCGGAACCTATGGCTACACCTTC. Protein product: CATSARGGGTYGYTF.

The chain links TRBV9 to TRBJ2-1, with a possible D match to TRBD2 (6 bases). The CDR3 spans 15 residues. The germline V gene encodes CDR1 SGDLS and CDR2 YYNGEE. V was shortened by 4 bases and J by 4 bases, with 15 bases between the two germline ends. The CDR3 coding sequence is TGTGCCAGCAGCCCTGGGGACTCTTTTTACAATGAGCAGTTCTTC. Translated: CASSPGDSFYNEQFF.